This is a list of T cell receptor beta chains from one sample in a study of neoadjuvant nivolumab and ipilimumab in lung cancer. Generated by immunoSEQ multiplex PCR, the TCRdb table keeps only in-frame clones and is missing some. The top ten hold about 6.2% of the sample, which has 7,500 to 10,000 clones, 75% to 85% seen once. Sample: adjacent normal lung tissue, taken after neoadjuvant nivolumab, alone or with ipilimumab, at or shortly before surgery. Every receptor here comes from an adult with non-small cell lung cancer. CDR3s include the opening cysteine and the closing phenylalanine or tryptophan. Fields, in order: clone size, D gene, J gene, V gene, CDR3 protein, CDR3 DNA. A D gene is named only where the DNA matches it firmly. Some rows have no size entry. The others give once, few or many, or a class for an expanded clone.

. | TRBD1 | TRBJ2-7 | TRBV5-1 | CASSLRDRGSYEQYF | TGCGCCAGCAGCCTCCGGGACAGGGGGTCCTACGAGCAGTACTTC
. | . | TRBJ2-5 | TRBV15 | CATSIGSQETQYF | TGTGCCACCAGCATTGGAAGCCAAGAGACCCAGTACTTC
. | TRBD1 | TRBJ2-7 | TRBV19 | CASSIAHGQGPYEQYF | TGTGCCAGTAGTATAGCCCACGGACAGGGGCCCTACGAGCAGTACTTC
once | . | TRBJ2-5 | TRBV11-2 | CASSLGGGRQTQYF | TGTGCCAGCAGCTTAGGTGGAGGGCGACAGACCCAGTACTTC
. | TRBD2 | TRBJ2-5 | TRBV11-2 | CASSLVTGGGQETQYF | TGTGCCAGCAGCTTAGTCACGGGGGGGGGCCAAGAGACCCAGTACTTC
. | TRBD2 | TRBJ2-3 | TRBV2 | CASSAIGLAADTQYF | TGTGCCAGCAGTGCCATCGGACTAGCAGCAGATACGCAGTATTTT
. | . | TRBJ1-2 | TRBV29-1 | CSVKLEDARRGSYGYTF | TGCAGCGTTAAGCTTGAGGACGCCCGGAGGGGGAGTTATGGCTACACCTTC
. | TRBD1 | TRBJ1-6 | TRBV5-1 | CASSPGPGQAAHNSPLHF | TGCGCCAGCAGCCCGGGTCCGGGACAGGCGGCTCATAATTCACCCCTCCACTTT
once | . | TRBJ1-2 | TRBV9 | CASSGGYNGYTF | TGTGCCAGCAGCGGTGGGTACAATGGCTACACCTTC
. | TRBD1 | TRBJ2-7 | TRBV5-4 | CASSLGQGDYEQYF | TGTGCCAGCAGCCTGGGACAGGGGGACTACGAGCAGTACTTC
. | TRBD1 | TRBJ1-5 | TRBV10-3 | CAISARDHRGLNQPQHF | TGTGCCATCAGTGCCCGCGACCACAGGGGCCTCAATCAGCCCCAGCATTTT
. | . | TRBJ1-1 | TRBV4-1 | CASSSRANTEAFF | TGCGCCAGCAGCTCCAGGGCGAACACTGAAGCTTTCTTT
. | . | TRBJ1-1 | TRBV6-4 | CASSQGTNTEAFF | TGTGCCAGCAGTCAGGGGACGAACACTGAAGCTTTCTTT
. | . | TRBJ2-1 | TRBV11-2 | CASRLGRGPYNEQFF | TGTGCCAGCAGACTAGGGAGGGGGCCCTACAATGAGCAGTTCTTC
. | TRBD1 | TRBJ1-1 | TRBV6-1 | CASRPQGGNTEAFF | TGTGCCAGCAGGCCACAGGGGGGGAACACTGAAGCTTTCTTT